These 20 T cell receptor beta chains were all obtained from the same sample, sequenced in a study of glioma-infiltrating T cells after dendritic cell vaccination. Measured with immunoSEQ multiplex PCR; TCRdb has only the in-frame clones, and not every one. This table has about 92,000 clones, 65% to 90% appearing once. This specimen was blood, taken before dendritic cell vaccination. Source of these receptors: a human donor with glioblastoma.

V is TRBV4-1 and J is TRBJ2-7, with 8 bases that match TRBD2. V was pared by 2 bases and J by 2 bases, with 8 bases of the junction left unmatched. Germline values: CDR1 MGHRA, CDR2 YSYEKL. The CDR3 loop spans 16 amino acids. The CDR3 nucleotides are TGCGCCAGCAGCCAAATTTCCGGAGCGGGAGCCTACGAGCAGTACTTC. Its translation is CASSQISGAGAYEQYF.

This chain connects TRBV5-6 to TRBJ1-1; no reliable D call. CDR1 and CDR2 from the germline V gene are SGHDT and YYEEEE. V lost 9 bases, J lost 0 bases, and 6 bases lay in between. The CDR3 is made up of 11 amino acids. CDR3 nucleotides: TGTGCCATCCCCGTGAACACTGAAGCTTTCTTT. Encoded protein: CAIPVNTEAFF. The variable domain in full, completed from reference TRBV5-6 and TRBJ1-1, reads DAGVTQSPTHLIKTRGQQVTLRCSPKSGHDTVSWYQQALGQGPQFIFQYYEEEERQRGNFPDRFSGHQFPNYSSELNVNALLLGDSALYLCAIPVNTEAFFGQGTRLTVV.

The chain couples TRBV5-1 to TRBJ2-1; TRBD2 is a possible D gene (6 bases). Germline loops: CDR1 SGHRS, CDR2 YFSETQ. CDR3 size: 15 residues. V lost 1 base and J lost 5, with 13 bases in between. The CDR3 DNA follows: TGCGCCAGCAGCTTGTTCCCGGGGGTCGACAATGAGCAGTTCTTC. It codes for CASSLFPGVDNEQFF.

CDR3 nucleotides: TGTGCCAGCTCTACAGGGCCAGAGACCCAGTACTTC. The encoded protein is CASSTGPETQYF. The genes are TRBV18 and TRBJ2-5; the D gene is possibly TRBD1 (6 bases). This CDR3 is 12 amino acids long. Germline V gene data show CDR1 as KGHSH and CDR2 as LQKENI. The germline V and J ends were trimmed by 6 bases and 4 bases, with 9 bases remaining between them.

The rearrangement joins TRBV5-1 to TRBJ2-7; unclear D gene. Germline V CDR1 and CDR2: SGHRS, YFSETQ. This CDR3 spans 13 amino acids. V shed 4 bases and J shed 5 bases, with 13 bases lying between them. CDR3 DNA: TGCGCCAGCAGCCTTGGTCAGCGTAACGAGCAGTACTTC. It is translated as CASSLGQRNEQYF.

The rearrangement links TRBV5-1 to TRBJ1-1, with 7 bases fitting TRBD1. The CDR3 sequence is 14 residues long. The germline V gene has CDR1 SGHRS and CDR2 YFSETQ. The V segment lost 0 bases and the J segment 5 bases; nucleotides outside the gene matches: 4. Here the CDR3 DNA reads TGCGCCAGCAGCTTGGGGGACAGCATTACTGAAGCTTTCTTT. This codes for CASSLGDSITEAFF.

This sequence joins TRBV11-2 and TRBJ2-7; 9 bases line up with TRBD2. The germline gives CDR1 SGHAT, CDR2 FQNNGV. Unmatched junction bases numbered 10, after V lost 6 bases and J lost 4 bases. CDR3 size: 15 residues. The CDR3 nucleotides are TGTGCCAGCAGGATTGGTCCGGGACTAGCTTACGAGCAGTACTTC. It translates to CASRIGPGLAYEQYF.

The rearrangement joins TRBV21-1 to TRBJ2-5; TRBD2, as called in the table, went unchecked against the DNA. TRBV21-1 is a known pseudogene. There are 15 residues in the CDR3. CDR3 in DNA: TGTGCCAGCAGCACTCAGACGGACTACCAAGAGACCCAGTACTTC. Translated: CASSTQTDYQETQYF.

V usage is TRBV6-1 and J usage is TRBJ1-5; D is perhaps TRBD1 (6 bases). The ends were cut back, 6 bases at V and 7 bases at J, with 19 bases in the middle. The CDR3 totals 15 residues. In germline, CDR1 is MNHNS, CDR2 SASEGT. The CDR3 DNA follows: TGTGCCAGCAGGGAATACACAGGGCCCAGACAGCCCCAGCATTTT. Translated: CASREYTGPRQPQHF.

This rearrangement joins TRBV7-7 to TRBJ2-7; no clear D. The ends were cut back, 1 base at V and 3 bases at J, with 7 bases in the middle. The CDR3 covers 13 residues. Germline loops: CDR1 SSHAT, CDR2 FNYEAQ (reference sequence). The CDR3 nucleotides read TGTGCCAGCAGCTTAGGGGCTGGCTACGAGCAGTACTTC. This translates into CASSLGAGYEQYF. The full variable domain, rest sourced from reference TRBV7-7 and TRBJ2-7, is GAGVSQSPRYKVTKRGQDVTLRCDPISSHATLYWYQQALGQGPEFLTYFNYEAQPDKSGLPSDRFSAERPEGSISTLTIQRTEQRDSAMYRCASSLGAGYEQYFGPGTRLTVT.

V and J are TRBV5-4 and TRBJ1-1; the D is unclear. Germline CDR1 SGHNT, CDR2 YYREEE (reference sequence). This CDR3 is built from 12 residues. Between the trimmed V and J ends, which lost 4 bases and 4 bases, there was a span of 8 bases. The CDR3 DNA follows: TGTGCCAGCAGCGCTGTTAGCACTGAAGCTTTCTTT. This codes for CASSAVSTEAFF.

This rearrangement joins TRBV5-3 to TRBJ2-2; 8 bases match TRBD2. TRBV5-3 is an ORF; its function is uncertain. CDR3 length: 17 residues. Trimming took 5 bases from V and 0 from J; bases not matched to a gene: 9. CDR3 protein: CARRPEPGLANTGELFF. As DNA, the CDR3 is TGTGCCAGAAGGCCCGAACCGGGACTAGCGAACACCGGGGAGCTGTTTTTT.

This rearrangement joins TRBV11-2 to TRBJ1-2; 10 positions agree with TRBD1. Trimming removed 1 base from V and 7 bases from J; junction bases left unmatched: 3. The V gene's germline CDR1 is SGHAT and CDR2 FQNNGV. The CDR3 is 14 residues long. The CDR3 DNA is TGTGCCAGCAGCTTAGTGGGGACAGGGGTTGGCTACACCTTC. As protein: CASSLVGTGVGYTF.

The rearrangement uses TRBV5-6 and TRBJ2-7; TRBD1 aligns across 7 bases. This CDR3 has 15 residues. With 4 bases clipped from V and 3 bases from J, the junction kept 10 bases outside the gene matches. From germline, CDR1 is SGHDT and CDR2 YYEEEE. The CDR3 loop is CASSPVVGQDYEQYF. CDR3 coding DNA: TGTGCCAGCAGCCCCGTGGTAGGACAGGACTACGAGCAGTACTTC.

The chain links TRBV7-3 to TRBJ1-1, with a tentative D call TRBD1 (6 bases). The CDR3 is made up of 15 amino acids. V lost 4 bases and J 7 bases, leaving 19 bases between the germline ends. CDR1 SGHTA and CDR2 FQGTGA come from the germline V gene. The CDR3 loop reads CASSSDRTVGSEAFF. As DNA, the CDR3 is TGTGCCAGCAGCTCCGACCGGACAGTGGGGAGTGAAGCTTTCTTT.

This clone was picked up a small number of times. V and J are TRBV21-1 and TRBJ1-3; the DNA was not used to check the table's D call, TRBD1. TRBV21-1 is a documented pseudogene. This CDR3 comprises 17 residues. DNA for the CDR3: TGTGCCAGCAGCAAAGCGGACAGGACCAACTCTGGAAACACCATATATTTT. Translation gives CASSKADRTNSGNTIYF.

J is TRBJ2-7 and V is TRBV6-1; the D is unclear. This CDR3 has 12 amino acids. The V end was cut by 3 bases, the J end by 3 bases, with 6 bases between. The V gene's germline CDR1 is MNHNS and CDR2 SASEGT. The CDR3 DNA is TGTGCCAGCAGTGAGTTCTACTACGAGCAGTACTTC. It translates to CASSEFYYEQYF.

The chain links TRBV27 to TRBJ1-3, with TRBD1 identical over 7 bases. With 3 bases clipped from V and 4 bases from J, the junction kept 6 bases outside the gene matches. The CDR3 contains 15 residues. Germline V gene lookup returns CDR1 MNHEY and CDR2 SMNVEV (reference sequence). The CDR3 DNA sequence: TGTGCCAGCAGTTTGGACAGGCGTCTCGGAAACACCATATATTTT. The encoded protein is CASSLDRRLGNTIYF.

The rearrangement links TRBV6-7 to TRBJ2-7, with 8 bases that match TRBD1. TRBV6-7 is an open reading frame whose function is uncertain. The J segment lost 2 bases and the V segment lost 5 bases, leaving 14 bases of the junction unmatched. The CDR3 consists of 17 residues. The CDR3 nucleotides read TGTGCCAGCAGTCACTACAACGGGACAGGCAACCCCTACGAGCAGTACTTC. This codes for CASSHYNGTGNPYEQYF.

V usage is TRBV7-2 and J usage is TRBJ2-5, with 8 bases matching TRBD2. With 2 bases clipped from V and 4 bases from J, the junction kept 6 bases outside the gene matches. The CDR3 consists of 15 residues. Germline CDR1 and CDR2: SGHTA and FQGNSA. CDR3 bases: TGTGCCAGCAGCTTATTTGCGGGGGGCGGAGAGACCCAGTACTTC. Protein: CASSLFAGGGETQYF. Drawing the rest from reference TRBV7-2 and TRBJ2-5, the complete variable domain is GAGVSQSPSNKVTEKGKDVELRCDPISGHTALYWYRQSLGQGLEFLIYFQGNSAPDKSGLPSDRFSAERTGGSVSTLTIQRTQQEDSAVYLCASSLFAGGGETQYFGPGTRLLVL.